This T cell receptor (beta chain) was sequenced in a study of blood T cell repertoires in COVID-19. Assay: immunoSEQ multiplex PCR; the TCRdb copy retains only in-frame clones and omits some. Here the sample spans around 330,000 clones, 89% being singletons. Across under 25 US areas, participants ranged in age from roughly 18 to 95 years. All recovered Cohort 3 donors got two negative PCRs, got clearance, or saw symptom resolution. Sequenced input: PBMCs or T cells enriched from blood (not recorded which). This TCR was recovered from a woman in her 40s who had recovered from COVID-19.

CDR3 in amino acids: CASSIQGNQPQHF. The CDR3 nucleotides are TGTGCCAGCAGCATACAGGGTAATCAGCCCCAGCATTTT. This chain joins TRBV9 and TRBJ1-5; D might be TRBD1 (6 bases). The CDR3 is 13 amino acids. Germline V lookup: CDR1 SGDLS, CDR2 YYNGEE. With 4 bases removed from V and 4 bases from J, the gap between germline ends came to 9 bases. Full variable domain (missing parts from reference TRBV9 and TRBJ1-5): DSGVTQTPKHLITATGQRVTLRCSPRSGDLSVYWYQQSLDQGLQFLIQYYNGEERAKGNILERFSAQQFPDLHSELNLSSLELGDSALYFCASSIQGNQPQHFGDGTRLSIL.